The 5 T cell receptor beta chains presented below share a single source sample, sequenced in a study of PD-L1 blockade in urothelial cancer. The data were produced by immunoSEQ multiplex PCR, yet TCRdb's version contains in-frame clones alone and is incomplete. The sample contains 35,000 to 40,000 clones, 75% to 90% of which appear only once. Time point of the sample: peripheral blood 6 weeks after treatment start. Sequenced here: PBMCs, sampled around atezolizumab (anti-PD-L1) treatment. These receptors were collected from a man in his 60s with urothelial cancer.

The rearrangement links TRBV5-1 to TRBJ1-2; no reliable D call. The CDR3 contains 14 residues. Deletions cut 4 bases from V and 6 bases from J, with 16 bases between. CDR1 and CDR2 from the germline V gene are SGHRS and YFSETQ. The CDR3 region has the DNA TGCGCCAGCAGCCCCGGAGCGAATTCGGATGGCTACACCTTC. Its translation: CASSPGANSDGYTF.

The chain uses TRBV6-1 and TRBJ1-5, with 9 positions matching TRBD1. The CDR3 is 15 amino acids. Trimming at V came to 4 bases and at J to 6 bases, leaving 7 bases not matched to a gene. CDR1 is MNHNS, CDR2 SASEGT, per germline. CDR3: CASSGRTGGTQPQHF. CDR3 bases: TGTGCCAGCAGTGGGCGAACAGGGGGCACTCAGCCCCAGCATTTT.

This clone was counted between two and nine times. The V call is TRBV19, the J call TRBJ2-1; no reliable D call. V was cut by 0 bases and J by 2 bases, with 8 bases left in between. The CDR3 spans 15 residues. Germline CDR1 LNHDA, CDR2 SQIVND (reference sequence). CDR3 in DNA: TGTGCCAGTAGTATAGATCCTAGAACCTACAATGAGCAGTTCTTC. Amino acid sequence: CASSIDPRTYNEQFF. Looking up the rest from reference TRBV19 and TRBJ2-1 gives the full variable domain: DGGITQSPKYLFRKEGQNVTLSCEQNLNHDAMYWYRQDPGQGLRLIYYSQIVNDFQKGDIAEGYSVSREKKESFPLTVTSAQKNPTAFYLCASSIDPRTYNEQFFGPGTRLTVL.

This CDR3 reads CASSVVAHSTDTQYF. For the CDR3, the DNA is TGTGCCAGCAGCGTAGTAGCGCATAGCACAGATACGCAGTATTTT. The J gene is TRBJ2-3, the V gene TRBV9; tentatively, D is TRBD2 (5 bases). Germline assignment: CDR1 SGDLS and CDR2 YYNGEE. V lost 0 bases to trimming and J lost 0 bases, with 8 bases between them. This CDR3 contains 15 residues.

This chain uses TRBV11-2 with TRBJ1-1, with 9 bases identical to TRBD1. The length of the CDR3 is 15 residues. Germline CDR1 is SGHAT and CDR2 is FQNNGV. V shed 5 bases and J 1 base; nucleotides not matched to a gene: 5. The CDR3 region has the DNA TGTGCCAGCAGCAAACAGGGGGCCGGGAACACTGAAGCTTTCTTT. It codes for CASSKQGAGNTEAFF.